Listed below are T cell receptor beta chains from one sample, sequenced in a study of blood T cell repertoires in COVID-19. Produced via immunoSEQ multiplex PCR; TCRdb's table is partial and in-frame only. The data hold roughly 300,000 clones, with about nine tenths observed a single time. Sample: PBMCs or T cells enriched from blood (not recorded which). These receptors were obtained from a man aged 30 to 39 who had recovered from COVID-19. CDR3s include the opening cysteine and the closing phenylalanine or tryptophan. D genes are given only for firm matches. Clone size, where shown, is once, few, many, or a class for clones that have expanded.

d_gene: TRBD2
abundance: -
v_gene: TRBV14
j_gene: TRBJ2-3
CDR3nt: TGTGCCAGCAGTTGGACTAGCGGGACTCTGGATACGCAGTATTTT
CDR3aa: CASSWTSGTLDTQYF

d_gene: -
abundance: -
v_gene: TRBV23-1
j_gene: TRBJ1-3
CDR3nt: TGCGCCAGCAGTCAAAGGCTGGGGCCCTCTGGAAACACCATATATTTT
CDR3aa: CASSQRLGPSGNTIYF

d_gene: -
abundance: -
v_gene: TRBV24-1
j_gene: TRBJ2-7
CDR3nt: TGTGCCACCAGTGAAGGGGCTTCCTACGAGCAGTACTTC
CDR3aa: CATSEGASYEQYF

d_gene: -
abundance: -
v_gene: TRBV27
j_gene: TRBJ1-4
CDR3nt: TGTGCCAGCAGACCCAGCGGGCTGATTAATGAAAAACTGTTTTTT
CDR3aa: CASRPSGLINEKLFF

d_gene: -
abundance: -
v_gene: TRBV24-1
j_gene: TRBJ1-5
CDR3nt: TGTGCCACCAGTGATAAGGCGGCACATCAGCCCCAGCATTTT
CDR3aa: CATSDKAAHQPQHF

d_gene: -
abundance: -
v_gene: TRBV10-3
j_gene: TRBJ1-2
CDR3nt: TGTGCCATCAGAGTAACAGGGAATGGCTACACCTTC
CDR3aa: CAIRVTGNGYTF

d_gene: TRBD1
abundance: once
v_gene: TRBV2
j_gene: TRBJ2-3
CDR3nt: TGTGCCAGCAGTGGACAGGGAACAGATACGCAGTATTTT
CDR3aa: CASSGQGTDTQYF

d_gene: TRBD1
abundance: -
v_gene: TRBV18
j_gene: TRBJ2-7
CDR3nt: TGTGCCAGCTCACCACCAGGGGGCTACCTCTACGAGCAGTACTTC
CDR3aa: CASSPPGGYLYEQYF

d_gene: -
abundance: -
v_gene: TRBV6-5
j_gene: TRBJ1-6
CDR3nt: TGTGCCAGTGTAGACATTCGCTCGGCACCCCTCCACTTT
CDR3aa: CASVDIRSAPLHF

d_gene: -
abundance: -
v_gene: TRBV15
j_gene: TRBJ1-2
CDR3nt: TGTGCCACCAGCAGACTAAATGCAGGGACATCTAACTATGGCTACACCTTC
CDR3aa: CATSRLNAGTSNYGYTF

d_gene: -
abundance: few
v_gene: TRBV5-8
j_gene: TRBJ1-3
CDR3nt: TGTGCCAGCAGCCACGGCCCTCCGGGGTACACCATATATTTT
CDR3aa: CASSHGPPGYTIYF

d_gene: -
abundance: -
v_gene: TRBV2
j_gene: TRBJ1-2
CDR3nt: TGTGCCAGCACCCTCCACAGGGAGAATGGCTACACCTTC
CDR3aa: CASTLHRENGYTF

d_gene: TRBD1
abundance: -
v_gene: TRBV7-8
j_gene: TRBJ2-7
CDR3nt: TGTGCCAGCAGCTTAGGCCGGGACAGGGTCTACGAGCAGTACTTC
CDR3aa: CASSLGRDRVYEQYF

d_gene: -
abundance: many
v_gene: TRBV30
j_gene: TRBJ2-1
CDR3nt: TGTGCCTGGAGTGTCCAGTTTTACAGGAACAACAATGAGCAGTTCTTC
CDR3aa: CAWSVQFYRNNNEQFF

d_gene: -
abundance: -
v_gene: TRBV30
j_gene: TRBJ2-2
CDR3nt: TGTGCCTGGGCCCTGGGCATCGGGGAGCTGTTTTTT
CDR3aa: CAWALGIGELFF

d_gene: TRBD1
abundance: once
v_gene: TRBV19
j_gene: TRBJ1-5
CDR3nt: TGTGCCAGTAGTAGGACAACAGGGGGCCTTCAGCCCCAGCATTTT
CDR3aa: CASSRTTGGLQPQHF

d_gene: -
abundance: -
v_gene: TRBV6-4
j_gene: TRBJ1-1
CDR3nt: TGTGCCAGCAGTGTGGGGGGAATCAACACTGAAGCTTTCTTT
CDR3aa: CASSVGGINTEAFF

d_gene: -
abundance: -
v_gene: TRBV30
j_gene: TRBJ1-5
CDR3nt: TGTGCCTGGACCCAGGGTTATAGCAATCAGCCCCAGCATTTT
CDR3aa: CAWTQGYSNQPQHF

d_gene: TRBD1
abundance: once
v_gene: TRBV5-1
j_gene: TRBJ2-7
CDR3nt: TGCGCCAGCAGCTCTTACCGGACAGGGGGCTACGAGCAGTACTTC
CDR3aa: CASSSYRTGGYEQYF

d_gene: -
abundance: -
v_gene: TRBV6-4
j_gene: TRBJ1-5
CDR3nt: TGTGCCAGCAGCTCAGCGGGGGGGTCAAGTTCGGTTTGCCCCAATCAGCCCCAGCATTTT
CDR3aa: CASSSAGGSSSVCPNQPQHF

d_gene: -
abundance: -
v_gene: TRBV9
j_gene: TRBJ2-1
CDR3nt: TGTGCCAGCAGCGTAGATGGGGCGGGGGCCAGCTCCTACAATGAGCAGTTCTTC
CDR3aa: CASSVDGAGASSYNEQFF

d_gene: TRBD1
abundance: many
v_gene: TRBV19
j_gene: TRBJ1-4
CDR3nt: TGTGCCAGTAGTCGAGGGGACAGTAATGAAAAACTGTTTTTT
CDR3aa: CASSRGDSNEKLFF

d_gene: -
abundance: -
v_gene: TRBV18
j_gene: TRBJ1-1
CDR3nt: TGTGCCAGCTCACCCTCCTCCGGGGGCACTGAAGCTTTCTTT
CDR3aa: CASSPSSGGTEAFF

d_gene: TRBD1
abundance: -
v_gene: TRBV4-1
j_gene: TRBJ1-1
CDR3nt: TGCGCCAGCAGCCCGAGGACAGGGACTAACACTGAAGCTTTCTTT
CDR3aa: CASSPRTGTNTEAFF

d_gene: TRBD2
abundance: -
v_gene: TRBV5-1
j_gene: TRBJ2-2
CDR3nt: TGCGCCAGCAGCTTGGCCGCGGGGGGGCCGAACACCGGGGAGCTGTTTTTT
CDR3aa: CASSLAAGGPNTGELFF

d_gene: TRBD1
abundance: -
v_gene: TRBV24-1
j_gene: TRBJ2-2
CDR3nt: TGTGCCACCAGTGATTTACGGTGGGGGACAGGGAACACCGGGGAGCTGTTTTTT
CDR3aa: CATSDLRWGTGNTGELFF